A single sample is the source of the 28 T cell receptor beta chains below, sequenced in a study of blood T cell repertoires in COVID-19. Sequenced by immunoSEQ multiplex PCR; TCRdb stores in-frame clones only, minus some. The sample holds over 300,000 clones, around 89% seen once. Sequencing was done on a sample of PBMCs or T cells enriched from blood (not recorded which). The receptors come from a woman aged 40-49 years who had recovered from COVID-19.

The chain uses TRBV7-2 and TRBJ1-2; D might be TRBD1 (5 bases). With 4 bases removed from V and 4 bases from J, the gap between germline ends came to 10 bases. Germline CDR1 SGHTA, CDR2 FQGNSA. This CDR3 is built from 13 residues. This chain's CDR3 is CASSSLDSYGYTF. The CDR3 nucleotides are TGTGCCAGCAGCTCTCTTGACAGCTATGGCTACACCTTC.

This chain uses TRBV12-5 with TRBJ1-1; D remains unclear. Germline V gene data show CDR1 as LGHNT and CDR2 as FRNRAP. Trimming took off 6 bases at V and 1 base at J, with 9 bases between the two ends. The CDR3 is 13 residues long. CDR3 coding DNA: TGTGCTAGTGGGCTAAGTCGGAACACTGAAGCTTTCTTT. This codes for CASGLSRNTEAFF.

The V call is TRBV12-3 or TRBV12-4, the J call TRBJ2-7; D unclear. V lost 2 bases and J 0 bases, leaving 5 bases between the germline ends. The CDR3 loop spans 13 amino acids. The CDR3 region is CASSLSLSYEQYF. DNA of the CDR3: TGTGCCAGCAGTTTAAGCCTCTCCTACGAGCAGTACTTC.

This chain uses TRBV6-5 with TRBJ2-1; 8 nucleotides line up with TRBD2. This CDR3 is 14 amino acids long. Germline values: CDR1 MNHEY, CDR2 SVGAGI. J was trimmed by 9 bases and V by 0 bases; bases with no gene match: 4. CDR3 sequence: CASSYSPGRGEQFF. The CDR3 bases are TGTGCCAGCAGTTACTCACCCGGGAGGGGTGAGCAGTTCTTC.

A few counts support this clone. V and J are TRBV2 and TRBJ2-3; TRBD2 matches 9 bases. CDR1 and CDR2 from the germline V gene are SNHLY and FYNNEI. The CDR3 contains 14 residues. The J segment lost 4 bases and the V segment lost 8 bases, leaving 7 bases of the junction unmatched. The CDR3 sequence: CASDWTSVADTQYF. DNA for the CDR3: TGTGCCAGCGACTGGACTAGCGTCGCAGATACGCAGTATTTT.

CDR3: CASSSSGTGGTGELFF. The DNA for the CDR3 is TGCGCCAGCAGCTCATCGGGGACAGGGGGAACCGGGGAGCTGTTTTTT. The rearrangement uses TRBV5-1 and TRBJ2-2; 11 bases agree with TRBD1. The CDR3 consists of 16 residues. Unmatched junction bases numbered 6, after V lost 3 bases and J lost 5 bases. Germline CDR1 SGHRS, CDR2 YFSETQ. The variable domain in full, completed from reference TRBV5-1 and TRBJ2-2, reads KAGVTQTPRYLIKTRGQQVTLSCSPISGHRSVSWYQQTPGQGLQFLFEYFSETQRNKGNFPGRFSGRQFSNSRSEMNVSTLELGDSALYLCASSSSGTGGTGELFFGEGSRLTVL.

V and J are TRBV5-1 and TRBJ2-1, with 8 bases matching TRBD2. The trim removed 3 bases at V and 6 bases at J, leaving 17 bases unmatched. CDR1 is SGHRS, CDR2 YFSETQ, per germline. CDR3 length: 18 residues. The CDR3 DNA sequence: TGCGCCAGCAGCTGGGGAAGGTTCCGAGTAGCGGGAATCAATGAGCAGTTCTTC. This gives the protein CASSWGRFRVAGINEQFF.

The gene calls are TRBV5-1 and TRBJ1-4, with 7 bases aligning to TRBD1. Germline trimming cut 5 bases from V and 0 bases from J; bases unmatched to any gene: 4. Germline CDR1 is SGHRS and CDR2 is YFSETQ. There are 15 residues in the CDR3. In nucleotides, the CDR3 is TGCGCCAGCAGTCCAACAGGGGCAACTAATGAAAAACTGTTTTTT. It is translated as CASSPTGATNEKLFF.

J is TRBJ2-5 and V is TRBV2; 16 nucleotides agree with TRBD2. Unmatched junction bases numbered 8, after V lost 9 bases and J lost 1 base. Germline V gene lookup returns CDR1 SNHLY and CDR2 FYNNEI. This CDR3 has 17 residues. CDR3 DNA: TGTGCCAGTCAAACCGGGACTAGCGGGGGGGGCCAAGAGACCCAGTACTTC. Protein: CASQTGTSGGGQETQYF.

V and J are TRBV25-1 and TRBJ1-1, with D possibly being TRBD1 (6 bases). Germline V gene data show CDR1 as MGHDK and CDR2 as SYGVNS. The length of the CDR3 is 15 residues. The V and J ends lost 1 base and 2 bases respectively, with 11 bases between them. This CDR3 reads CASSESDRFNTEAFF. DNA for the CDR3: TGTGCCAGCAGTGAATCGGACAGATTCAACACTGAAGCTTTCTTT.

The chain links TRBV2 to TRBJ2-5, with D tentatively TRBD2 (5 bases). V lost 6 bases to trimming and J lost 2 bases, with 19 bases between them. This CDR3 comprises 16 residues. CDR1 and CDR2 (germline): SNHLY, FYNNEI. The CDR3 protein is CASRPDEGEDQETQYF. In nucleotides, the CDR3 is TGTGCCAGCAGACCTGACGAGGGAGAGGATCAAGAGACCCAGTACTTC.

The gene calls are TRBV5-1 and TRBJ2-5; D perhaps matches TRBD1 (6 bases). The length of the CDR3 is 14 residues. Trimming left V 4 bases short and J 1 base short, with 11 bases between. Germline V gene lookup returns CDR1 SGHRS and CDR2 YFSETQ. CDR3: CASSIWTVQETQYF. The CDR3 DNA follows: TGCGCCAGCAGCATATGGACAGTCCAAGAGACCCAGTACTTC.

The chain recombines TRBV28 with TRBJ2-7; 8 bases agree with TRBD2. CDR3 length: 15 amino acids. With V trimmed by 3 bases and J by 2 bases, 6 bases remained unmatched. CDR1 is MDHEN and CDR2 is SYDVKM in the germline V gene. In DNA, the CDR3 is TGTGCCAGCAGTTTCCTGCCGGGGGGGACCTACGAGCAGTACTTC. Translation gives CASSFLPGGTYEQYF.

The CDR3 region is CASSQGHSGEREQYF. CDR3 nucleotides: TGTGCCAGCAGCCAAGGTCATTCGGGGGAGAGGGAGCAGTACTTC. The rearrangement joins TRBV3-1 (or the pseudogene TRBV3-2) to TRBJ2-7; tentatively, D is TRBD2 (6 bases). The CDR3 is 15 amino acids. Trimming removed 1 base at V and 7 bases at J, with 17 bases between. CDR1 and CDR2 from the germline V gene are LGHDT and YNNKEL (reference sequence).

CDR3 sequence (DNA): TGTGCCACCAGCAGAGATCTTGGACAGGGTGACCACGAGCAGTACTTC. Translating gives CATSRDLGQGDHEQYF. The chain links TRBV15 to TRBJ2-7, with TRBD1 identical over 8 bases. J lost 5 bases, V lost 0 bases, and 9 bases had no gene match. Germline V CDR1 and CDR2: LNHNV, YYDKDF (reference sequence). There are 16 residues in the CDR3.

The rearrangement uses TRBV19 and TRBJ2-3, with 15 bases that match TRBD2. Germline V gene data show CDR1 as LNHDA and CDR2 as SQIVND (reference sequence). The CDR3 loop spans 16 amino acids. V was pared by 6 bases and J by 3 bases, with 4 bases of the junction left unmatched. The CDR3, as DNA: TGTGCCAGTAGCATGGGACTAGCGGGAGGAACAGATACGCAGTATTTT. Its translation is CASSMGLAGGTDTQYF. Full variable domain (outside the CDR3, taken from reference TRBV19 and TRBJ2-3): DGGITQSPKYLFRKEGQNVTLSCEQNLNHDAMYWYRQDPGQGLRLIYYSQIVNDFQKGDIAEGYSVSREKKESFPLTVTSAQKNPTAFYLCASSMGLAGGTDTQYFGPGTRLTVL.

The chain joins TRBV7-3 to TRBJ1-1; no firm D call. Trimming shortened V by 0 bases and J by 3 bases, and 5 bases separated the two germline ends. The CDR3 runs to 13 residues. Germline CDR1 reads SGHTA; CDR2 reads FQGTGA. The CDR3 loop reads CASSLTEDTEAFF. The CDR3 nucleotides read TGTGCCAGCAGCTTAACGGAGGACACTGAAGCTTTCTTT. Full variable domain (missing parts from reference TRBV7-3 and TRBJ1-1): GAGVSQTPSNKVTEKGKYVELRCDPISGHTALYWYRQSLGQGPEFLIYFQGTGAADDSGLPNDRFFAVRPEGSVSTLKIQRTERGDSAVYLCASSLTEDTEAFFGQGTRLTVV.

This chain links TRBV4-3 with TRBJ1-1, with 8 bases aligning to TRBD1. Germline V gene sequence: CDR1 LGHNA, CDR2 YSLEER. The ends lost 0 bases at V and 7 bases at J; junction bases unmatched: 7. The CDR3 runs 15 residues. CDR3 bases: TGCGCCAGCAGCCAAGATTGGGCAGGGGGCGATGAAGCTTTCTTT. This sequence encodes CASSQDWAGGDEAFF.

The chain couples TRBV7-2 to TRBJ1-5; 11 nucleotides match TRBD1. The germline V gene encodes CDR1 SGHTA and CDR2 FQGNSA. The J segment lost 4 bases and the V segment lost 5 bases, leaving 4 bases of the junction unmatched. CDR3 length: 15 residues. The CDR3 region is CASSKDRGRNQPQHF. Here the CDR3 DNA reads TGTGCCAGCAGCAAGGACAGGGGGCGGAATCAGCCCCAGCATTTT.

This chain links TRBV5-1 with TRBJ2-1, with 11 positions matching TRBD2. This CDR3 comprises 17 residues. In germline, CDR1 is SGHRS, CDR2 YFSETQ. The V gene end was trimmed by 1 base and the J gene end by 9 bases; junction bases not matched to a gene: 12. The CDR3 coding sequence is TGCGCCAGCAGCTTGATTAACTTAGCGGGAGGGTTGGGTGAGCAGTTCTTC. The encoded protein is CASSLINLAGGLGEQFF.

This clone was seen only once. This chain joins TRBV24-1 and TRBJ1-1, with TRBD1 as a possible D gene (5 bases). Per the germline V gene, CDR1 is KGHDR and CDR2 is SFDVKD. V was cut by 10 bases and J by 1 base, with 9 bases left in between. This CDR3 region has 12 residues. The CDR3 loop reads CATSDRNTEAFF. CDR3 nucleotides: TGTGCCACTTCTGACAGGAACACTGAAGCTTTCTTT.

The J gene is TRBJ2-1, the V gene TRBV2; 7 positions match TRBD1. Germline V lookup: CDR1 SNHLY, CDR2 FYNNEI. Losses at the gene ends were 8 bases for V and 4 bases for J; bases not matched to a gene: 2. The CDR3 contains 12 residues. The CDR3 DNA follows: TGTGCCAGCGAGGGGGCATACAATGAGCAGTTCTTC. Residues: CASEGAYNEQFF.

The V gene is TRBV29-1, the J gene TRBJ2-2; unclear D gene. In germline, CDR1 is SQVTM, CDR2 ANQGSEA. Trimming took 6 bases from V and 7 from J, leaving 9 bases between them. This CDR3 is built from 11 residues. The CDR3 DNA reads TGCAGCGTCCGCGAGGTCGGGGAGCTGTTTTTT. This gives the protein CSVREVGELFF.

DNA for the CDR3: TGCGCCAGCAGCTTATCTCCGCAAGAGGCTAATGAAAAACTGTTTTTT. Translated: CASSLSPQEANEKLFF. The V call is TRBV5-1, the J call TRBJ1-4; D ambiguous. Germline values: CDR1 SGHRS, CDR2 YFSETQ. The CDR3 covers 16 residues. With 2 bases removed from V and 3 bases from J, the gap between germline ends came to 14 bases.

This chain connects TRBV11-3 to TRBJ1-6; 7 bases fit TRBD1. Losses at the gene ends were 6 bases for V and 7 bases for J; bases not matched to a gene: 12. From germline, CDR1 is SGHNT and CDR2 YENEEA. The CDR3 loop spans 16 amino acids. DNA of the CDR3: TGTGCCAGCAGGGCCGGGACAGATCCTTCCAATTCACCCCTCCACTTT. Translating it yields CASRAGTDPSNSPLHF.

The chain is built from TRBV28 and TRBJ2-7; D call uncertain. CDR3 length: 12 amino acids. From germline, CDR1 is MDHEN and CDR2 SYDVKM. With 1 base removed from V and 4 bases from J, the gap between germline ends came to 5 bases. In DNA form, the CDR3 reads TGTGCCAGCAGTTTATCCATTTACGAGCAGTACTTC. Translation gives CASSLSIYEQYF.

The rearrangement links TRBV9 to TRBJ1-4; 10 bases line up with TRBD1. Germline loops: CDR1 SGDLS, CDR2 YYNGEE. Trimming took 4 bases from V and 8 from J; bases not matched to a gene: 8. This CDR3 has 15 residues. DNA of the CDR3: TGTGCCAGCAGCAGGTCCGGGACAGGGGACGAAAAACTGTTTTTT. It yields the protein CASSRSGTGDEKLFF.

The chain has TRBV6-5 and TRBJ2-3; 9 bases line up with TRBD2. CDR1 MNHEY and CDR2 SVGAGI come from the germline V gene. There are 14 residues in the CDR3. V dropped 7 bases and J dropped 4; count of bases not matched to a gene: 6. CDR3 loop: CASKPGLAPDTQYF. CDR3 nucleotides: TGTGCCAGCAAACCGGGACTAGCCCCAGATACGCAGTATTTT.